Below are 12 T cell receptor beta chains sequenced from a single sample in a study of cytomegalovirus exposure and HLA in healthy donors. A multiplex PCR was run with 60 Vbeta primers and 13 Jbeta primers. Profiled with immunoSEQ multiplex PCR; TCRdb holds only in-frame clones, not every one. The table lists 110,000 to 150,000 clones, with about 0.96% in the top ten. Source material: PBMCs. Receptors originate from a male donor in good health and CMV-seronegative.

Written as DNA, the CDR3 is TGTGCCAGCAGCGTAGAAGCGACAGGGAGCTATGGCTACACCTTC. Translated, it gives CASSVEATGSYGYTF. This chain connects TRBV9 to TRBJ1-2, with TRBD1 matching 7 bases. The junction had 6 bases not matched to a gene; V was cut back by 0 bases and J by 4 bases. CDR3 size: 15 residues. Germline CDR1 is SGDLS and CDR2 is YYNGEE.

The genes are TRBV11-1 and TRBJ2-5; the D gene is possibly TRBD2 (6 bases). The CDR3 is made up of 15 amino acids. Germline V gene lookup returns CDR1 SGHAT and CDR2 FQDESV (reference sequence). V was shortened by 1 base and J by 5 bases, with 14 bases between the two germline ends. The DNA for the CDR3 is TGTGCCAGCAGCTTAGGGACTAACTTGGGTGAGACCCAGTACTTC. It specifies CASSLGTNLGETQYF.

CDR3 sequence (DNA): TGTGCCAGCAGTCCCCGGACAGAAATAGCCTACGAGCAGTACTTC. Its translation is CASSPRTEIAYEQYF. This sequence joins TRBV28 and TRBJ2-7, with D maybe TRBD1 (6 bases). Germline V gene sequence: CDR1 MDHEN, CDR2 SYDVKM. The CDR3 has 15 residues. The V gene lost 5 bases and the J gene lost 2 bases, with 16 bases spanning the gap. The variable domain in full, with the rest retrieved from reference TRBV28 and TRBJ2-7, is DVKVTQSSRYLVKRTGEKVFLECVQDMDHENMFWYRQDPGLGLRLIYFSYDVKMKEKGDIPEGYSVSREKKERFSLILESASTNQTSMYLCASSPRTEIAYEQYFGPGTRLTVT.

The gene calls are TRBV2 and TRBJ2-3, with D possibly TRBD2 on 5 matching bases. CDR1 is SNHLY and CDR2 is FYNNEI in the germline V gene. The CDR3 is made up of 15 amino acids. V was pared by 8 bases and J by 4 bases, with 19 bases between. CDR3 in DNA: TGTGCCAGCGTCAAAGAGGGTTTGCTCGCAGATACGCAGTATTTT. The encoded protein is CASVKEGLLADTQYF.

The genes are TRBV7-2 and TRBJ2-2; D unresolved. The V and J ends lost 1 base and 7 bases respectively, with 7 bases between them. Germline V gene lookup returns CDR1 SGHTA and CDR2 FQGNSA. The CDR3 loop spans 13 amino acids. CDR3 amino acids: CASSLERRGELFF. Here the CDR3 DNA reads TGTGCCAGCAGCTTAGAGCGTCGCGGGGAGCTGTTTTTT.

The chain is built from TRBV28 and TRBJ1-2; TRBD1 matches 7 bases. Losses at the gene ends were 5 bases for V and 2 bases for J; bases not matched to a gene: 5. Germline V gene lookup returns CDR1 MDHEN and CDR2 SYDVKM. This CDR3 has 14 amino acids. CDR3 in DNA: TGTGCCAGCAGTCCCGCGACAGGGAACTATGGCTACACCTTC. It specifies CASSPATGNYGYTF.

The genes are TRBV4-3 and TRBJ2-2, with D possibly being TRBD2 (7 bases). V gave up 4 bases and J gave up 6 bases, with 15 bases separating them. The CDR3 totals 15 residues. Germline CDR1 LGHNA, CDR2 YSLEER. The CDR3 sequence: CASSPKGGVAGELFF. CDR3 nucleotide sequence: TGCGCCAGCAGCCCGAAGGGGGGGGTAGCCGGGGAGCTGTTTTTT.

This chain links TRBV7-9 with TRBJ2-5; no definite D call. This CDR3 is built from 12 residues. Trimming left V 5 bases short and J 1 base short, with 5 bases between. Germline assignment: CDR1 SEHNR and CDR2 FQNEAQ (reference sequence). Written as DNA, the CDR3 is TGTGCCAGCAGCCCTCTCCAAGAGACCCAGTACTTC. Protein product: CASSPLQETQYF.

V is TRBV19 and J is TRBJ1-5; the D gene is possibly TRBD1 (6 bases). Germline CDR1 reads LNHDA; CDR2 reads SQIVND (reference sequence). Trimming removed 5 bases from V and 4 bases from J, with 12 bases in between. The CDR3 spans 14 residues. CDR3 residues: CASSGRQANQPQHF. CDR3 nucleotides: TGTGCCAGTAGTGGTCGACAGGCAAATCAGCCCCAGCATTTT.

The rearrangement joins TRBV5-6 to TRBJ2-2; tentative D call: TRBD2 (5 bases). Germline CDR1 SGHDT, CDR2 YYEEEE. With 0 bases removed from V and 1 base from J, the gap between germline ends came to 10 bases. The CDR3 spans 16 residues. The CDR3, as DNA: TGTGCCAGCAGCTTGGGTTTCGGGGTGAACACCGGGGAGCTGTTTTTT. It is translated as CASSLGFGVNTGELFF.

Note on this clone: Likely a read error: the CDR3 ends without its conserved phenylalanine or tryptophan. Because the CDR3's place on the DNA is in doubt, the DNA is left out and the CDR3 is given as listed by TCRdb. V is TRBV7-6 and J is TRBJ2-7; the table calls TRBD2, which could not be checked here. The CDR3 numbers 11 amino acids, ends counted. Germline CDR1 is SGHVS and CDR2 is FNYEAQ. This chain's CDR3 is CASSQKSRGKG.

The chain joins TRBV7-3 to TRBJ1-1; TRBD1 agrees at 12 bases. The germline CDR1 and CDR2 sequences are SGHTA and FQGTGA. This CDR3 spans 18 amino acids. Trimming at V came to 5 bases and at J to 1 base, leaving 11 bases not matched to a gene. Written as DNA, the CDR3 is TGTGCCAGCAGCGTACCGGGACAGGGGGCTTTGGGGAACACTGAAGCTTTCTTT. Protein product: CASSVPGQGALGNTEAFF.